Presented here are 2 T cell receptor beta chains from one specimen sequenced in a study of naive and memory T cell subsets. Overall study findings and caveats: Naive repertoires, especially CD8, held a few larger clonotypes, possibly memory cells re-expressing CD45RA.

These receptors have no known antigen. Both TRBC1 and TRBC2 were covered by a beta constant-region primer of two equimolar oligonucleotides. Nested alpha and beta constant-region primers with the SP2 primer drove four PCR rounds on ligated cDNA. TCRdb reanalysed the UMI-ligation and nested PCR reads using MiXCR and keeps one entry per CDR3 protein. The repertoire consists of about 160,000 distinct CDR3 sequences, with approximately 22% occurring once and the leading ten covering roughly 0.1%. Sequencing input: naive CD4+ T cells from blood. The source is a human donor in good health.

This clonotype has more than one count but fewer than ten. V gene TRBV28 combines with J gene TRBJ2-3; TRBD1 matches at 9 bases. Germline CDR1 and CDR2: MDHEN and SYDVKM. The ends lost 5 bases at V and 4 bases at J; junction bases unmatched: 4. The CDR3 is made up of 14 amino acids. The CDR3 coding sequence is TGTGCCAGCAGTGGACAGGGGATATCAGATACGCAGTATTTT. Its protein product is CASSGQGISDTQYF.

This rearrangement joins TRBV4-2 to TRBJ2-1; the D gene could be TRBD1 or TRBD2 (5 bases each). V gave up 0 bases and J gave up 8 bases, with 17 bases separating them. CDR1 is LGHNA and CDR2 is YNFKEQ in the germline V gene. CDR3 size: 16 residues. The CDR3 is CASSQDSGPLSYEQFF. DNA for the CDR3: TGTGCCAGCAGCCAAGATTCGGGACCCCTCAGTTATGAGCAGTTCTTC.